The 24 T cell receptor beta chains reported below all come from one sample, sequenced in a study of blood T cell repertoires in COVID-19. The data were produced by immunoSEQ multiplex PCR, yet TCRdb's version contains in-frame clones alone and is incomplete. The sample contains some 180,000 clones, approximately 85% of which appear only once. The specimen was peripheral blood. The source of these receptors is a woman aged 55-75 years with acute or convalescent COVID-19.

This sequence joins TRBV3-1 (or the pseudogene TRBV3-2) and TRBJ2-1, with TRBD2 matching over 12 bases. The V and J ends lost 4 bases and 8 bases, in that order; junction bases with no gene match: 6. Germline V CDR1 and CDR2: LGHDT, YNNKEL (reference sequence). The CDR3 loop spans 15 amino acids. The CDR3 loop reads CASSLRTSGTDEQFF. In DNA form, the CDR3 reads TGTGCCAGCAGCCTCAGGACTAGCGGGACTGATGAGCAGTTCTTC.

The V call is TRBV6-5, the J call TRBJ1-5; D ambiguous. The length of the CDR3 is 15 residues. From germline, CDR1 is MNHEY and CDR2 SVGAGI. V was pared by 8 bases and J by 3 bases, with 17 bases between. CDR3 amino acids: CASGETSGNNQPQHF. For the CDR3, the DNA is TGTGCCAGCGGGGAAACGTCGGGGAACAATCAGCCCCAGCATTTT.

In nucleotides, the CDR3 is TGTGCCAGTAATCTGCAGGGGGTCCACACTGAAGCTTTCTTT. Translating it yields CASNLQGVHTEAFF. The genes are TRBV19 and TRBJ1-1, with 7 positions matching TRBD1. CDR3 length: 14 amino acids. V lost 7 bases and J lost 3; bases outside the gene matches: 8. CDR1 and CDR2 from the germline V gene are LNHDA and SQIVND (reference sequence).

V gene TRBV7-9 combines with J gene TRBJ1-2; possibly TRBD1 for D (5 bases). This CDR3 spans 13 amino acids. Germline loops: CDR1 SEHNR, CDR2 FQNEAQ (reference sequence). V gave up 7 bases and J gave up 7 bases, with 16 bases separating them. In DNA, the CDR3 is TGTGCCAGCACCCCGCGGGGGGGAGGTGGCTACACCTTC. Its translation is CASTPRGGGGYTF.

By share, this clone counts as large. The chain links TRBV9 to TRBJ2-3; D possibly corresponds to TRBD2 (5 bases). Germline V gene sequence: CDR1 SGDLS, CDR2 YYNGEE. Trimming left V 2 bases short and J 3 bases short, with 10 bases between. The CDR3 contains 14 residues. Here the CDR3 DNA reads TGTGCCAGCAGCGTCGAGAGGGATACAGATACGCAGTATTTT. This encodes CASSVERDTDTQYF.

The chain carries TRBV5-5 and TRBJ1-3, with unresolved D. CDR3 length: 15 amino acids. Germline CDR1 is SGHKS and CDR2 is YYEKEE (reference sequence). V was trimmed by 3 bases and J by 2 bases, leaving 12 bases between them. This CDR3 reads CASSSNTVAGNTIYF. The CDR3 DNA reads TGTGCCAGCAGCTCAAATACAGTAGCTGGAAACACCATATATTTT.

This clone was found once. V and J are TRBV28 and TRBJ2-3; 9 nucleotides align to TRBD2. The CDR3 spans 17 residues. V gave up 5 bases and J gave up 2 bases; unmatched junction bases: 11. CDR1 and CDR2 from the germline V gene are MDHEN and SYDVKM. The CDR3 region is CASSPNPGTSSTDTQYF. The CDR3 DNA reads as TGTGCCAGCAGTCCCAATCCCGGGACTAGCTCCACAGATACGCAGTATTTT.

The chain has TRBV2 and TRBJ2-7; 7 positions match TRBD1. The length of the CDR3 is 12 residues. Germline lookup yields CDR1 SNHLY and CDR2 FYNNEI. J was trimmed by 3 bases and V by 6 bases; bases with no gene match: 2. The CDR3 region has the DNA TGTGCCAGCAGCCGACAGGGCTACGAGCAGTACGTC. Translated: CASSRQGYEQYV.

This sequence joins TRBV28 and TRBJ1-4; TRBD1 aligns across 8 bases. Germline lookup yields CDR1 MDHEN and CDR2 SYDVKM. V lost 5 bases and J lost 2; bases outside the gene matches: 10. The CDR3 is 17 amino acids. CDR3 nucleotides: TGTGCCAGCAGTCCGACAGGGGTTTTATATACTAATGAAAAACTGTTTTTT. Translation: CASSPTGVLYTNEKLFF.

The chain couples TRBV10-3 to TRBJ2-2, with D possibly being TRBD1 (5 bases). The CDR3 extends over 14 amino acids. Germline lookup yields CDR1 ENHRY and CDR2 SYGVKD. V was shortened by 5 bases and J by 7 bases, with 14 bases between the two germline ends. As DNA, the CDR3 is TGTGCCATCAGTCGGACAACCGGAGACGGGGAGCTGTTTTTT. This codes for CAISRTTGDGELFF.

This chain's CDR3 is CASSLRLAAGYEQYV. The CDR3 DNA is TGTGCCAGCAGCTTACGTCTAGCGGCCGGTTACGAGCAGTACGTC. The chain has TRBV11-3 and TRBJ2-7; TRBD2 matches at 7 bases. From germline, CDR1 is SGHNT and CDR2 YENEEA. With 2 bases clipped from V and 4 bases from J, the junction kept 8 bases outside the gene matches. This CDR3 has 15 residues.

CDR3 sequence reads: CASSSRQAENSPLHF. The CDR3 nucleotides are TGTGCCAGCAGTTCTAGACAGGCCGAAAATTCACCCCTCCACTTT. This chain uses TRBV28 with TRBJ1-6, with D perhaps matching TRBD1 (6 bases). The CDR3 covers 15 residues. V lost 4 bases and J 7 bases, leaving 14 bases between the germline ends. The V gene's germline CDR1 is MDHEN and CDR2 SYDVKM.

The V and J genes are TRBV6-2 or TRBV6-3 and TRBJ1-1, with TRBD1 identical over 9 bases. Germline loops: CDR1 MNHEY, CDR2 SVGEGT. The CDR3 consists of 16 residues. Trimming removed 0 bases from V and 6 bases from J; junction bases left unmatched: 8. CDR3 coding DNA: TGTGCCAGCAGTTACTCGATCACAGGGGGCACGCCTGAAGCTTTCTTT. Translated: CASSYSITGGTPEAFF.

The chain uses TRBV28 and TRBJ2-3; D is possibly TRBD1 (6 bases). Germline V lookup: CDR1 MDHEN, CDR2 SYDVKM. V was pared by 6 bases and J by 6 bases, with 16 bases between. The CDR3 runs 14 residues. CDR3 region: CASRTGGIDDTQYF. The CDR3 DNA reads as TGTGCCAGCAGGACAGGTGGAATTGACGATACGCAGTATTTT.

The rearrangement joins TRBV29-1 to TRBJ1-2; TRBD1 is a possible D gene (5 bases). Between the trimmed V and J ends, which lost 7 bases and 3 bases, there was a span of 21 bases. This CDR3 contains 15 residues. Germline-derived CDR1 and CDR2 are SQVTM and ANQGSEA. CDR3 residues: CSADSGLGGDYGYTF. CDR3 DNA: TGCAGCGCGGACTCGGGACTCGGAGGTGACTATGGCTACACCTTC.

The chain employs TRBV5-1 and TRBJ2-1, with 7 bases that match TRBD1. Trimming removed 4 bases from V and 6 bases from J; junction bases left unmatched: 4. This CDR3 has 13 amino acids. Germline V gives CDR1 SGHRS, CDR2 YFSETQ. For the CDR3, the DNA is TGCGCCAGCAGCATCGGACAGGCCAATGAGCAGTTCTTC. Translating gives CASSIGQANEQFF.

This rearrangement joins TRBV10-3 to TRBJ2-1; 13 bases fit TRBD2. CDR1 ENHRY and CDR2 SYGVKD come from the germline V gene. The J segment lost 8 bases and the V segment lost 10 bases, leaving 8 bases of the junction unmatched. The CDR3 extends over 14 amino acids. The CDR3 nucleotides read TGTGCCACGAGACTAGCGGGAGGTAGCGATGAGCAGTTCTTC. This encodes CATRLAGGSDEQFF.

This chain uses TRBV6-6 with TRBJ1-6, with D maybe TRBD1 (5 bases). Germline V lookup: CDR1 MNHNY, CDR2 SVGAGI (reference sequence). The germline V and J ends were trimmed by 6 bases and 3 bases, with 12 bases remaining between them. The CDR3 is 15 amino acids. The CDR3 protein is CASSPIDSYNSPLHF. CDR3 sequence (DNA): TGTGCCAGCAGCCCGATAGACAGCTATAATTCACCCCTCCACTTT.

The V call is TRBV19, the J call TRBJ1-5, with a weak D call TRBD1 (6 bases). V dropped 3 bases and J dropped 15 bases, with 21 bases sitting between them. The CDR3 consists of 14 residues. Germline V gene lookup returns CDR1 LNHDA and CDR2 SQIVND (reference sequence). In DNA, the CDR3 is TGTGCCAGTAGTATCACAGGGTTGGGCCAGGGATGGCATTTT. It translates to CASSITGLGQGWHF.

The chain has TRBV24-1 and TRBJ2-3; 7 bases are shared with TRBD1. CDR1 is KGHDR, CDR2 SFDVKD, per germline. V lost 9 bases to trimming and J lost 0 bases; unmatched junction nucleotides: 2. The CDR3 loop spans 13 amino acids. The CDR3 DNA is TGTGCCACCGGGGACAGTAGCACAGATACGCAGTATTTT. Residues: CATGDSSTDTQYF.

This chain uses TRBV29-1 with TRBJ2-1; the match to TRBD2 covers 13 bases. Germline trimming cut 4 bases from V and 9 bases from J; bases unmatched to any gene: 12. The CDR3 contains 16 residues. Germline V gene lookup returns CDR1 SQVTM and CDR2 ANQGSEA. The CDR3 reads CSVGHGLAGAEGEQFF. CDR3 sequence (DNA): TGCAGCGTTGGCCACGGACTAGCGGGAGCCGAGGGTGAGCAGTTCTTC.

The chain joins TRBV28 to TRBJ1-6; D uncertain. V was cut by 5 bases and J by 4 bases, with 9 bases left in between. Germline V CDR1 and CDR2: MDHEN, SYDVKM. The CDR3 consists of 14 residues. This CDR3 reads CASSIPRYNSPLHF. CDR3 coding DNA: TGTGCCAGCAGTATTCCTCGGTATAATTCACCCCTCCACTTT.

The chain has TRBV4-1 and TRBJ2-3; no clear D gene. Looked up from germline, CDR1 is MGHRA and CDR2 is YSYEKL. The CDR3 has 15 residues. Trimming stripped 1 base from V and 0 bases from J, with 8 bases between. The CDR3 spells CASSQVPRSTDTQYF. As DNA, the CDR3 is TGCGCCAGCAGCCAAGTCCCGCGGAGCACAGATACGCAGTATTTT.

This rearrangement joins TRBV18 to TRBJ2-7, with TRBD2 identical over 7 bases. The CDR3 is made up of 13 amino acids. V lost 5 bases and J lost 0; bases outside the gene matches: 1. The germline CDR1 and CDR2 sequences are KGHSH and LQKENI. The CDR3 region has the DNA TGTGCCAGCTCAAAGCGGGACTCCTACGAGCAGTACTTC. It yields the protein CASSKRDSYEQYF.